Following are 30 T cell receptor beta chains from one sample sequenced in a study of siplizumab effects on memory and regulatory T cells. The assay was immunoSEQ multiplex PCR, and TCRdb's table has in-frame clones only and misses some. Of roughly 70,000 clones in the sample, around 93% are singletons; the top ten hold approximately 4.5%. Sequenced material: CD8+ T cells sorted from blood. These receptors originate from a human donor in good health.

The CDR3 nucleotides are TGTGCCTGGAGTGTACCCCGGGACCGAGAGACCCAGTACTTC. Translation gives CAWSVPRDRETQYF. The chain couples TRBV30 to TRBJ2-5; tentatively, D is TRBD1 or TRBD2 (5 bases each). Trimming removed 0 bases from V and 4 bases from J, with 12 bases in between. Germline V gene sequence: CDR1 GTSNPN, CDR2 SVGIG (reference sequence). This CDR3 comprises 14 residues.

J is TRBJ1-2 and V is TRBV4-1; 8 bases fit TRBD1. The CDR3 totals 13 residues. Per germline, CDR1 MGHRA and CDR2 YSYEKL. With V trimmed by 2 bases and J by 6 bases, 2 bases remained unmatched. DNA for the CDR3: TGCGCCAGCAGCCAAACAGGGGGTGATGGCTACACCTTC. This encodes CASSQTGGDGYTF.

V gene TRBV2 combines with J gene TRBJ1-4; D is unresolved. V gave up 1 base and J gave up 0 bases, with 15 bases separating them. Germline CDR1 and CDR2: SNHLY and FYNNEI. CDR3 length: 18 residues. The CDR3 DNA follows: TGTGCCAGCAGTGAAGTTGGTCTGACGGTTGCAACTAATGAAAAACTGTTTTTT. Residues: CASSEVGLTVATNEKLFF. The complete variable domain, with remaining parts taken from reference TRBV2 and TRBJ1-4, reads EPEVTQTPSHQVTQMGQEVILRCVPISNHLYFYWYRQILGQKVEFLVSFYNNEISEKSEIFDDQFSVERPDGSNFTLKIRSTKLEDSAMYFCASSEVGLTVATNEKLFFGSGTQLSVL.

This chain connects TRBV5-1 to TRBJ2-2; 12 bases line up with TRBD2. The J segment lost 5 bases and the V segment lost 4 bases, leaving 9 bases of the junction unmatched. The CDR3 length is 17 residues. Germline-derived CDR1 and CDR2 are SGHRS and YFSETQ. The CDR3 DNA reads TGCGCCAGCAGCGAGTCTAGCGGGGGGGCCCGGACCGGGGAGCTGTTTTTT. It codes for CASSESSGGARTGELFF.

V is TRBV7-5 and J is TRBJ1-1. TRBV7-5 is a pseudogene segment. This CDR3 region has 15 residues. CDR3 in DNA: TGTGTCAGAAACAAGGGGGGCAGTCTGAACACTGAAGCTTTCTTT. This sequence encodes CVRNKGGSLNTEAFF.

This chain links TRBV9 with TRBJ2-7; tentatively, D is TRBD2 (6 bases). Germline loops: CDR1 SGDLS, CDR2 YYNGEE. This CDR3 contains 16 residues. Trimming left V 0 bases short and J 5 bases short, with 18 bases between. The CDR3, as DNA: TGTGCCAGCAGCGTAGATGAGGGCCGATGGGGGGACGAGCAGTACTTC. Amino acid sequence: CASSVDEGRWGDEQYF.

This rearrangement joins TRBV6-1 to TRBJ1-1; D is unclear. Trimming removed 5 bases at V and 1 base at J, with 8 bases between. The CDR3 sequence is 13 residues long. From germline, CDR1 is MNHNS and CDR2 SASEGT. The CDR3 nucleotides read TGTGCCAGCAGTAACAGCCAGAACACTGAAGCTTTCTTT. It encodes CASSNSQNTEAFF.

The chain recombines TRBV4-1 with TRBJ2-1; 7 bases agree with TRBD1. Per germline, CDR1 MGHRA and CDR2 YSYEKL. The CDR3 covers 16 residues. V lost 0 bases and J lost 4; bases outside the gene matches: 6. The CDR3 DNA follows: TGCGCCAGCAGCCAAGATCGGCAGGGGGTATACAATGAGCAGTTCTTC. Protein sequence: CASSQDRQGVYNEQFF.

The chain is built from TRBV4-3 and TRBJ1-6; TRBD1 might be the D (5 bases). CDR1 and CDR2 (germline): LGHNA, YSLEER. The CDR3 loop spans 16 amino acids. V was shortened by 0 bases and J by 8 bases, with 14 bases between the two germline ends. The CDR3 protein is CASSQDRGGRHSPLHF. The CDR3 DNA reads TGCGCCAGCAGCCAAGATCGGGGGGGTAGGCATTCACCCCTCCACTTT.

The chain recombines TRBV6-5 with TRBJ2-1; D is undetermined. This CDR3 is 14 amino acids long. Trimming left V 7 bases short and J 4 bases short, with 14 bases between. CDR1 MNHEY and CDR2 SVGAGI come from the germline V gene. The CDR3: CASTSSADYNEQFF. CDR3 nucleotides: TGTGCCAGCACCTCCTCGGCGGATTACAATGAGCAGTTCTTC.

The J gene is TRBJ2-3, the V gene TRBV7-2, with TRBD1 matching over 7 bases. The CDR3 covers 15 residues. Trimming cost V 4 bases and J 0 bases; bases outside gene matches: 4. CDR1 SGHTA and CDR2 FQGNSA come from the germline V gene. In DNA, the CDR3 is TGTGCCAGCAGCTCCCGGGACAGCAGCACAGATACGCAGTATTTT. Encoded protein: CASSSRDSSTDTQYF.

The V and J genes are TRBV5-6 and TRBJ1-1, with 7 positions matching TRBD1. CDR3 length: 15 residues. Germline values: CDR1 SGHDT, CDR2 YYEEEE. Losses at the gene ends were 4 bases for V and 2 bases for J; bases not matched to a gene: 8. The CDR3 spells CASSLGTATNTEAFF. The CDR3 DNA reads TGTGCCAGCAGCCTAGGGACAGCTACTAACACTGAAGCTTTCTTT.

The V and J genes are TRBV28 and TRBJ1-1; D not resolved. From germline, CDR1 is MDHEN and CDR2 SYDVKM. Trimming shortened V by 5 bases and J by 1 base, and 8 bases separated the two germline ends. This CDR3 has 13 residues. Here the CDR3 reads CASSPTGNTEAFF. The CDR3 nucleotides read TGTGCCAGCAGTCCTACGGGGAACACTGAAGCTTTCTTT.

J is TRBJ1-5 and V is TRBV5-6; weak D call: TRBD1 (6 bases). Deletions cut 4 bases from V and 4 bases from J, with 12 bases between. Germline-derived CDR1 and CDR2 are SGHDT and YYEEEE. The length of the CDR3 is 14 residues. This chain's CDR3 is CASSVGGGNQPQHF. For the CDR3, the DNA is TGTGCCAGCAGCGTAGGGGGAGGGAATCAGCCCCAGCATTTT.

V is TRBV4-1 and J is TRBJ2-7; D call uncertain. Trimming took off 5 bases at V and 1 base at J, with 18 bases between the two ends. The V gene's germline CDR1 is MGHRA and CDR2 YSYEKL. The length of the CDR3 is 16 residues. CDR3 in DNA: TGCGCCAGCAGCGCCTCAAGCCCCAGCTGGTCCTACGAGCAGTACTTC. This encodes CASSASSPSWSYEQYF.

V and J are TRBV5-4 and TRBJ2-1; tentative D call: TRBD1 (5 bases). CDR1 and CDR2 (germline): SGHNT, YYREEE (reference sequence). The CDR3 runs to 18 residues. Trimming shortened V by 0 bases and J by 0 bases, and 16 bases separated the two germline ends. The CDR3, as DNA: TGTGCCAGCAGCTTGGAAATCGGTGACAGCTTCTCCTACAATGAGCAGTTCTTC. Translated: CASSLEIGDSFSYNEQFF.

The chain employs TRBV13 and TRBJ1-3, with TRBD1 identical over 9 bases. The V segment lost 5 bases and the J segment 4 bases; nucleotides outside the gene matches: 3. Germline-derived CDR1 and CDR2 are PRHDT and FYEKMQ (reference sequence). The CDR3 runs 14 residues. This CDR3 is CASSATGGGNTIYF. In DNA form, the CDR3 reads TGTGCCAGCAGCGCTACAGGGGGCGGAAACACCATATATTTT.

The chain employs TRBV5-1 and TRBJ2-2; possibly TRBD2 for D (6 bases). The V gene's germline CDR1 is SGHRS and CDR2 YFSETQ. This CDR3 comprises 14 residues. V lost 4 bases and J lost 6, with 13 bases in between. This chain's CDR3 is CASSVGGAPGELFF. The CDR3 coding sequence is TGCGCCAGCAGCGTCGGAGGGGCCCCCGGGGAGCTGTTTTTT.

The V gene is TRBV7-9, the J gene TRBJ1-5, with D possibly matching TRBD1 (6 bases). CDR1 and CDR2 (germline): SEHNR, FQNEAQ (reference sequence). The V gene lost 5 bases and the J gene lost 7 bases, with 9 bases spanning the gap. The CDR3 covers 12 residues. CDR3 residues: CASSEQGQPQHF. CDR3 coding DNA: TGTGCCAGCAGCGAACAGGGACAGCCCCAGCATTTT. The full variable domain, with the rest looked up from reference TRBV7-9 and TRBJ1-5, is DTGVSQNPRHKITKRGQNVTFRCDPISEHNRLYWYRQTLGQGPEFLTYFQNEAQLEKSRLLSDRFSAERPKGSFSTLEIQRTEQGDSAMYLCASSEQGQPQHFGDGTRLSIL.

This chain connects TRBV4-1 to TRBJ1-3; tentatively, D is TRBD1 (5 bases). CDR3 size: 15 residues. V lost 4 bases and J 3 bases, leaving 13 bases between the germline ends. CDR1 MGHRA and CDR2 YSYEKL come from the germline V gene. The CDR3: CASSRGEIDGNTIYF. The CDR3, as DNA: TGCGCCAGCAGCCGAGGGGAGATAGATGGAAACACCATATATTTT.

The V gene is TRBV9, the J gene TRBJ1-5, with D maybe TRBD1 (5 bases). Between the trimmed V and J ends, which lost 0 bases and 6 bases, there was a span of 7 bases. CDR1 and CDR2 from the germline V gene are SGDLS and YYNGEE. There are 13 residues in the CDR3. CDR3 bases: TGTGCCAGCAGCGTAGCCCAGGGTCAGCCCCAGCATTTT. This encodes CASSVAQGQPQHF.

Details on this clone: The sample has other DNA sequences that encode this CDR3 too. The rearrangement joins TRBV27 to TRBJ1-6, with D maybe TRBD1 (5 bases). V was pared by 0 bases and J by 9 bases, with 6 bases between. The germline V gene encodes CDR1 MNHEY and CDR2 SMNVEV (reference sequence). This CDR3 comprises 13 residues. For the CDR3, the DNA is TGTGCCAGCAGTTTATCCGGGGGTTCACCCCTCCACTTT. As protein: CASSLSGGSPLHF.

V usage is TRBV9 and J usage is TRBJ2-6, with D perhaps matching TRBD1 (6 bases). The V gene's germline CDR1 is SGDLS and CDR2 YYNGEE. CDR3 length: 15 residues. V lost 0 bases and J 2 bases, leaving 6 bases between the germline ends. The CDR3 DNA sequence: TGTGCCAGCAGCGTAGAGGGGGCTGGGGCCAACGTCCTGACTTTC. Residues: CASSVEGAGANVLTF.

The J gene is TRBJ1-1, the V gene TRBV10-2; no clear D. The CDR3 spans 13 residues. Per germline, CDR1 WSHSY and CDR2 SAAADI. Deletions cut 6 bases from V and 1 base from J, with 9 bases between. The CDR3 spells CASSSNTNTEAFF. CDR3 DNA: TGCGCCAGCAGCTCCAATACGAACACTGAAGCTTTCTTT.

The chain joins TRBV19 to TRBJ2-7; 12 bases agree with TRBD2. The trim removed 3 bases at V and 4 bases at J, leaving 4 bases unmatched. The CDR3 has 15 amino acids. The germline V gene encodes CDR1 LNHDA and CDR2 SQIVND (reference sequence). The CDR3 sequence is CASSMTSGGLYEQYF. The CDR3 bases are TGTGCCAGTAGTATGACTAGCGGGGGCCTATACGAGCAGTACTTC.

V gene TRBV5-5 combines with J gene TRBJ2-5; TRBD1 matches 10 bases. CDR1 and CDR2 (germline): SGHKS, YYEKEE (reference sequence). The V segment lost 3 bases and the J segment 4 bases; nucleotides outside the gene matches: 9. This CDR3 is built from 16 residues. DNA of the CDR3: TGTGCCAGCAGCTGGGGAGGACAGGGGGAGGGAGAGACCCAGTACTTC. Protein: CASSWGGQGEGETQYF.

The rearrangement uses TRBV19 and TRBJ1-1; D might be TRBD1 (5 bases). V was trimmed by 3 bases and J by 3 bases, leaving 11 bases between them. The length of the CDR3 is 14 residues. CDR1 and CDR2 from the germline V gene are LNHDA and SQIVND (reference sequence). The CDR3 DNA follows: TGTGCCAGTAGTATGGGGACCTCCTACACTGAAGCTTTCTTT. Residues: CASSMGTSYTEAFF.

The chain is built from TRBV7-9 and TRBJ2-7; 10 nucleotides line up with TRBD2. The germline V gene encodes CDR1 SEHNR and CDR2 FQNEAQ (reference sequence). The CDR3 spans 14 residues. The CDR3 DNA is TGTGGCCAGCGAGGTTCTAGCGGGGGCTACGAGCAGTACTTC. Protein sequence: CGQRGSSGGYEQYF.

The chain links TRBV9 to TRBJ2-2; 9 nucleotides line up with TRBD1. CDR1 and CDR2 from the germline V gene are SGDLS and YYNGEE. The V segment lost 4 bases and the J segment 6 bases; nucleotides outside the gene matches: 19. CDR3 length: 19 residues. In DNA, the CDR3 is TGTGCCAGCAGCCCTCCGTGGGTCCGGGACAGGGATATATCCGGGGAGCTGTTTTTT. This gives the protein CASSPPWVRDRDISGELFF.

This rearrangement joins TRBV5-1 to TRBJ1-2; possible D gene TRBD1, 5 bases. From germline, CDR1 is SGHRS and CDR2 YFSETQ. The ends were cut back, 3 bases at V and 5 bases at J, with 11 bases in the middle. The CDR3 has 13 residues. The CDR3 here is CASSSRDGYGYTF. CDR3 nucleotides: TGCGCCAGCAGCTCCCGGGACGGATATGGCTACACCTTC.